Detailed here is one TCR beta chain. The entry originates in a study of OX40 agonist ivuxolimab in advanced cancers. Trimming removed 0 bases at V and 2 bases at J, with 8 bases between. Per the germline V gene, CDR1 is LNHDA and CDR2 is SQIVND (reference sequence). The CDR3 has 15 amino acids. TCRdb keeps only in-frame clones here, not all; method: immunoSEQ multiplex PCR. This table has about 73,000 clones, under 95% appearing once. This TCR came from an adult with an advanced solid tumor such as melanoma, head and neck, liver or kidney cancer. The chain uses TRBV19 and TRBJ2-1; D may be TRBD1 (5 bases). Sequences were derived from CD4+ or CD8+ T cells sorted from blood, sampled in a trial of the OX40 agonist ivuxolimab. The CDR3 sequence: CASSIDQGAYNEQFF. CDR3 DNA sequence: TGTGCCAGTAGTATAGATCAGGGCGCCTACAATGAGCAGTTCTTC.